Following are 2 T cell receptor beta chains from one sample sequenced in a study of beta chain features in type 1 diabetes. Study-level points and caveats: People with Type 1 diabetes carried modestly yet significantly shorter TCRB CDR3s in all four CD4+ subsets.

No antigen has been assigned to these receptors. TCRB transcripts that were expressed got sequenced, as all of the isolated RNA had been reverse transcribed. Data came from immunoSEQ multiplex PCR; TCRdb stores just in-frame clones and leaves some out. In the table there are roughly 700,000 clones, 13% of which are singletons. The sample taken for sequencing was naive CD4+ T cells from blood. These receptors were collected from a man aged 18 to 29 with type 1 diabetes.

This clone was seen more than once but under ten times. The V gene is TRBV28, the J gene TRBJ2-7; no firm D call. This CDR3 is built from 13 residues. From germline, CDR1 is MDHEN and CDR2 SYDVKM. Trimming stripped 7 bases from V and 2 bases from J, with 12 bases between. DNA of the CDR3: TGTGCCAGCAAGAAGGCGACCACCTACGAGCAGTACTTC. Residues: CASKKATTYEQYF. Drawing the rest from reference TRBV28 and TRBJ2-7, the complete variable domain is DVKVTQSSRYLVKRTGEKVFLECVQDMDHENMFWYRQDPGLGLRLIYFSYDVKMKEKGDIPEGYSVSREKKERFSLILESASTNQTSMYLCASKKATTYEQYFGPGTRLTVT.

The chain recombines TRBV2 with TRBJ2-7; 7 bases match TRBD2. The germline CDR1 and CDR2 sequences are SNHLY and FYNNEI. The junction had 23 bases not matched to a gene; V was cut back by 6 bases and J by 6 bases. The CDR3 spans 18 residues. The CDR3 sequence is CASRETVRRDYRSGEQYF. DNA of the CDR3: TGTGCCAGCAGAGAAACGGTCCGCCGGGACTACCGTTCCGGCGAGCAGTACTTC.